One sample yielded the 2 T cell receptor beta chains listed below, sequenced in a study of shared clonotypes between healthy human individuals. Profiled with immunoSEQ multiplex PCR; TCRdb holds only in-frame clones, not every one. Of roughly 2 million clones listed, roughly 95% are singletons. The sequenced sample consisted of naive CD4+ T cells sorted from blood. Subset here: CD45RA+ positively selected. These receptors came from a young man in good health.

For the CDR3, the DNA is TGTGCCAGCAGCTTACGGGCGGGGATAAGCACAGATACGCAGTATTTT. Translating gives CASSLRAGISTDTQYF. This chain joins TRBV13 and TRBJ2-3, with D maybe TRBD2 (6 bases). Germline CDR1 PRHDT, CDR2 FYEKMQ (reference sequence). V gave up 2 bases and J gave up 0 bases, with 12 bases separating them. The CDR3 is 16 residues long.

A word on this clone: A single base separates this from a much larger clone, so it may be a read error. The same CDR3 is also encoded by other DNA sequences in this sample. V gene TRBV11-3 combines with J gene TRBJ2-1; the D is unclear. Germline CDR1 and CDR2: SGHNT and YENEEA. The CDR3 extends over 11 amino acids. Deletions cut 1 base from V and 7 bases from J, with 2 bases between. In DNA form, the CDR3 reads TGTGCCAGCAGCTTAGGAAATGAGCAGTTCTTC. It translates to CASSLGNEQFF.